This T cell receptor (beta chain) originates from a study of shared clonotypes between healthy human individuals. About the research overall: Donors were a couple of women and a few men aged 18 to 49.

Several immunoSEQ plates received, in even portions, the genomic DNA of each subset. Each sorted subset replicate got 200 ng genomic DNA, around 29,000 genomes. Produced via immunoSEQ multiplex PCR; TCRdb's table is partial and in-frame only. The sample includes 650,000 to 800,000 clones, around 92% of them seen just once. Naive CD8 cells were CD45RO-negative, positively selected for CCR7, excluding terminally differentiated effector memory CD45RA+ cells. The V gene lost 0 bases and the J gene lost 0 bases, with 11 bases spanning the gap. The V gene's germline CDR1 is MNHEY and CDR2 SMNVEV (reference sequence). The CDR3 runs 17 residues. Points from the study as a whole: Larger richness was generally estimated for naive than memory subsets.

With regard to this clone: Its antigen is unknown.

Sequences were obtained from naive CD8+ T cells sorted from blood. This rearrangement joins TRBV27 to TRBJ2-2; D is ambiguous. This sequence was found in a young man in good health. CDR3 sequence (DNA): TGTGCCAGCAGTTTATCGCCGGGCCAAGCGAACACCGGGGAGCTGTTTTTT. It encodes CASSLSPGQANTGELFF.